This passage covers 10 T cell receptor beta chains from one sample sequenced in a study of blood T cell repertoires in COVID-19. Clones were sequenced by immunoSEQ multiplex PCR, and TCRdb holds only the in-frame ones, with some missing. The data show fewer than 150,000 clones, roughly nine tenths seen once. The source material was peripheral blood. The receptors come from a human donor in a cohort sampled during active COVID-19.

J is TRBJ2-5 and V is TRBV28, with 10 positions matching TRBD2. The germline V gene encodes CDR1 MDHEN and CDR2 SYDVKM. Trimming took 5 bases from V and 3 from J; bases not matched to a gene: 3. The CDR3 runs 14 residues. The CDR3 DNA follows: TGTGCCAGCAGTGGACTAGCGGTTAAAGAGACCCAGTACTTC. Translated, it gives CASSGLAVKETQYF.

This chain connects TRBV10-1 to TRBJ2-7, with TRBD1 matching 9 bases. The CDR3 sequence is 14 residues long. Germline V CDR1 and CDR2: WNHNN, SYGVQD (reference sequence). J was trimmed by 1 base and V by 5 bases; bases with no gene match: 3. As DNA, the CDR3 is TGCGCCAGCAGTCAAGACAGGGGGTCCTACGAGCAGTACTTC. It encodes CASSQDRGSYEQYF.

The rearrangement joins TRBV25-1 to TRBJ2-7; the D is unclear. V was pared by 0 bases and J by 2 bases, with 11 bases between. Germline CDR1 reads MGHDK; CDR2 reads SYGVNS. The CDR3 spans 15 residues. CDR3 residues: CASSEYTPSTYEQYF. The DNA of the CDR3 is TGTGCCAGCAGTGAATATACCCCGAGTACCTACGAGCAGTACTTC.

This clone is a singleton in its sample. V gene TRBV20-1 combines with J gene TRBJ2-7; 10 nucleotides align to TRBD2. Per germline, CDR1 DFQATT and CDR2 SNEGSKA (reference sequence). V shed 3 bases, J shed 5 bases, and the junction held 7 bases outside the gene matches. The CDR3 is 14 residues long. In DNA form, the CDR3 reads TGCAGTGCTAGTTTCGCTAGCGGGAGTCACGAGCAGTACTTC. Protein: CSASFASGSHEQYF.

The chain has TRBV3-1 (or the pseudogene TRBV3-2) and TRBJ1-2; D gene ambiguous. This CDR3 has 12 residues. Trimming stripped 2 bases from V and 5 bases from J, with 6 bases between. Per the germline V gene, CDR1 is LGHDT and CDR2 is YNNKEL (reference sequence). CDR3 loop: CASSQLRYGYTF. The CDR3, as DNA: TGTGCCAGCAGCCAACTGCGGTATGGCTACACCTTC.

V and J are TRBV6-5 and TRBJ2-1, with D perhaps TRBD2 (6 bases). This CDR3 is 14 amino acids long. V gave up 8 bases and J gave up 7 bases, with 18 bases separating them. Per the germline V gene, CDR1 is MNHEY and CDR2 is SVGAGI. The DNA for the CDR3 is TGTGCCAGCCGTTCGGGGCGGGAATTGAATGAGCAGTTCTTC. Its translation: CASRSGRELNEQFF.

This chain uses TRBV7-9 with TRBJ1-2; 7 bases fit TRBD1. The J segment lost 5 bases and the V segment lost 7 bases, leaving 7 bases of the junction unmatched. This CDR3 is built from 13 residues. Germline values: CDR1 SEHNR, CDR2 FQNEAQ (reference sequence). CDR3 residues: CASTYGTVYGYTF. The CDR3 DNA is TGTGCCAGCACCTACGGGACAGTATATGGCTACACCTTC.

The chain couples TRBV28 to TRBJ1-5; 12 bases agree with TRBD1. V trimming: 6 bases; J trimming: 5 bases; junction bases outside the gene matches: 14. The CDR3 totals 18 residues. Germline V gene data show CDR1 as MDHEN and CDR2 as SYDVKM. The CDR3: CASSYRDRGRKIDQPQHF. CDR3 DNA sequence: TGTGCCAGCAGCTACCGGGACAGGGGGCGCAAAATCGATCAGCCCCAGCATTTT.

This sequence joins TRBV7-3 and TRBJ2-7; 11 bases line up with TRBD2. Losses at the gene ends were 4 bases for V and 1 base for J; bases not matched to a gene: 0. The CDR3 loop spans 14 amino acids. In germline, CDR1 is SGHTA, CDR2 FQGTGA. CDR3 nucleotides: TGTGCCAGCAGCTCTAGCGGGGGGTCCTACGAGCAGTACTTC. Its protein product is CASSSSGGSYEQYF. The variable domain in full, with the rest retrieved from reference TRBV7-3 and TRBJ2-7, is GAGVSQTPSNKVTEKGKYVELRCDPISGHTALYWYRQSLGQGPEFLIYFQGTGAADDSGLPNDRFFAVRPEGSVSTLKIQRTERGDSAVYLCASSSSGGSYEQYFGPGTRLTVT.

The CDR3 coding sequence is TGCGCCAGCAGCCTGGACAGCCCTCAAGAGACCCAGTACTTC. It translates to CASSLDSPQETQYF. The chain employs TRBV4-1 and TRBJ2-5; D possibly corresponds to TRBD1 (6 bases). The CDR3 extends over 14 amino acids. The V end lost 4 bases, the J end lost 2 bases, and 11 bases lay between the germline ends. The germline CDR1 and CDR2 sequences are MGHRA and YSYEKL.